The present T cell receptor (beta chain) was sequenced within a study of beta chain features in type 1 diabetes. The trim removed 0 bases at V and 4 bases at J, leaving 6 bases unmatched. Per germline, CDR1 SGHVS and CDR2 FNYEAQ. CDR3 length: 17 amino acids. Investigators reverse transcribed all isolated RNA, so they sequenced expressed TCRB transcripts. Method: immunoSEQ multiplex PCR; TCRdb's copy keeps in-frame clones and lacks some. The table has some 700,000 clones, about an eighth seen once. A word on this clone: Antigen specificity is unknown.

Notes on the study in general: Researchers caution that PCR might favor shorter templates, equally among patients and controls. Researchers report that Type 1 diabetes patients had moderately but significantly shorter TCRB CDR3s across all four CD4+ subsets.

V is TRBV7-6 and J is TRBJ2-1; 10 bases fit TRBD2. This TCR came from a man younger than 35 with type 1 diabetes. The specimen was naive CD4+ T cells from blood. The CDR3 sequence: CASSLATSGAFYNEQFF. The CDR3 nucleotides are TGTGCCAGCAGCTTAGCCACTAGCGGGGCCTTTTACAATGAGCAGTTCTTC.